This TCR beta chain was recorded in a study of cytomegalovirus exposure and HLA in healthy donors. Study results and limitations: In vitro experiments confirmed that three CMV-associated chains were specific for CMV antigens. Cytomegalovirus association was assigned to under 200 TCR beta chains.

Of note for this clone: Antigen unknown.

Trimming cost V 3 bases and J 5 bases; bases outside gene matches: 4. CDR1 and CDR2 (germline): MNHEY, SMNVEV (reference sequence). This CDR3 has 15 residues. The PCR made use of 60 Vbeta and 13 Jbeta primers. Authors' analysis steps: The count from a later analysis was tens of millions of unique TCR beta chains, around 10 million of them shared. Produced via immunoSEQ multiplex PCR; TCRdb's table is partial and in-frame only. From that table come the V and J calls and clone size; the DNA was used to work out D and trimming. The sample has about 190,000 clones; roughly 79% are singletons. This TCR was recovered from a woman between 18 and 30 years old in good health and CMV-seronegative. Input material: PBMCs. This chain joins TRBV27 and TRBJ1-6; TRBD1 agrees at 7 bases. The CDR3 bases are TGTGCCAGCAGTTTCCTCGGACAGGATAATTCACCCCTCCACTTT. Translated: CASSFLGQDNSPLHF.